This T cell receptor beta chain derives from a study of cytomegalovirus exposure and HLA in healthy donors. Broader study findings: The sole available immune exposure information was CMV serostatus. Later analysis associated a missense DCLRE1C variant with TCR beta V- and J-gene trimming.

This donor lacks a recorded CMV serostatus. Worth noting for this clone: The target antigen is unknown.

The ends lost 4 bases at V and 5 bases at J; junction bases unmatched: 4. Germline CDR1 is SNHLY and CDR2 is FYNNEI. This CDR3 spans 14 amino acids. Vbeta (60) and Jbeta (13) primers were used in the PCR. Libraries were prepared by immunoSEQ multiplex PCR; TCRdb keeps only in-frame clonotypes and omits some of them. The sample lists some 140,000 clones, approximately 61% seen once, with 1.6% in the top ten. V usage is TRBV2 and J usage is TRBJ1-4; 7 bases are shared with TRBD1. The source material was PBMCs. The origin of this receptor is a human donor in good health. The CDR3 nucleotides are TGTGCCAGCAGTGTCGACAGGGTAAATGAAAAACTGTTTTTT. Encoded protein: CASSVDRVNEKLFF.